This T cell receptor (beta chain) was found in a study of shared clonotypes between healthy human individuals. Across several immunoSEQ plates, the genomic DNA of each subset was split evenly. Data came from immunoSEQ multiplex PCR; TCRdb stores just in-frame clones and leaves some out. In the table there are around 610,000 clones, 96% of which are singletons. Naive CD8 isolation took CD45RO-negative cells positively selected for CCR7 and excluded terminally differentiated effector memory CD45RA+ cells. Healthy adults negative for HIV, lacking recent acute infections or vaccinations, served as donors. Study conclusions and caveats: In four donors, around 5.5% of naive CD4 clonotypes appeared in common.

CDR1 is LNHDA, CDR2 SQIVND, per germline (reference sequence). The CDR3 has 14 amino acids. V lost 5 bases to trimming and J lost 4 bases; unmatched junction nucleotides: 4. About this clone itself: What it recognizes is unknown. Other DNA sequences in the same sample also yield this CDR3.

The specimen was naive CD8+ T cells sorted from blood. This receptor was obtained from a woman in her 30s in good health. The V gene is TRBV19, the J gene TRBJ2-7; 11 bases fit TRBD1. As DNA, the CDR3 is TGTGCCAGTAGTCCCGGGACAGGGGGGTACGAGCAGTACTTC. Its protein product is CASSPGTGGYEQYF.